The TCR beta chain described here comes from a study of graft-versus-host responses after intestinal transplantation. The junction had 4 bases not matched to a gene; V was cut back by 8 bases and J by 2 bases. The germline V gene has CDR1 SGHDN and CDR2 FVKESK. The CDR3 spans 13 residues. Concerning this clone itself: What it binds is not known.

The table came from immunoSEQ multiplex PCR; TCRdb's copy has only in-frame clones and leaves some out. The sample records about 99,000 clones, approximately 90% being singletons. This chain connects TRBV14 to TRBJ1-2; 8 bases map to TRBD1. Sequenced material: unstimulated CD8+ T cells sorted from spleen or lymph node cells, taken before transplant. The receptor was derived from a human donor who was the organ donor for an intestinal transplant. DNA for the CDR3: TGTGCCAGCCGGGGACAGGAGAACTATGGCTACACCTTC. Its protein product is CASRGQENYGYTF.